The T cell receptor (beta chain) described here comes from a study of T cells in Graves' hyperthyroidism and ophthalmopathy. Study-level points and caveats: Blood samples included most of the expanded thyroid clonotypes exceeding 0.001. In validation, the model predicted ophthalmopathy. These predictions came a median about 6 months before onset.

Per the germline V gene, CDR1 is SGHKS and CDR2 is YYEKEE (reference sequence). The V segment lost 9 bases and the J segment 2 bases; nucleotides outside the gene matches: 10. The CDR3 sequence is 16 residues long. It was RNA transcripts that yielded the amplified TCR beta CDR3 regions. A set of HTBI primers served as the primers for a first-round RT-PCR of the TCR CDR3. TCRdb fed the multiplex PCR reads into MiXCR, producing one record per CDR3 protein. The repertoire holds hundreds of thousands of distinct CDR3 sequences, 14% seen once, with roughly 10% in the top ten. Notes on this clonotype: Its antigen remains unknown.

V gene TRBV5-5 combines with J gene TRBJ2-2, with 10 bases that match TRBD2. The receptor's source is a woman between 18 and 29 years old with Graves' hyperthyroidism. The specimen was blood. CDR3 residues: CANRGASGSNTGELFF. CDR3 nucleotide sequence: TGTGCCAACAGGGGGGCTAGCGGGAGTAACACCGGGGAGCTGTTTTTT.